This record looks at one T cell receptor (beta chain) sequence and its context. Germline V gives CDR1 SGHVS, CDR2 FQNEAQ. V trimming: 5 bases; J trimming: 0 bases; junction bases outside the gene matches: 9. The CDR3 consists of 18 residues. The record originates from a study of OX40 agonist ivuxolimab in advanced cancers. TCRdb keeps only in-frame clones here, not all; method: immunoSEQ multiplex PCR. Here the sample spans 65,000 to 75,000 clones, approximately 81% being singletons. This chain connects TRBV7-8 to TRBJ2-7; 14 bases agree with TRBD2. This clonotype was obtained from an adult with an advanced solid tumor such as melanoma, head and neck, liver or kidney cancer. The sample in question was CD4+ or CD8+ T cells sorted from blood, obtained in a trial of the OX40 agonist ivuxolimab. The CDR3 nucleotides are TGTGCCAGCAGCCTACTCGGACTAGCGGGAGGAAGCTCCTACGAGCAGTACTTC. Translation gives CASSLLGLAGGSSYEQYF.